One and the same sample provided the 8 T cell receptor beta chains below, sequenced in a study of blood T cell repertoires in COVID-19. TCRdb's table, derived via immunoSEQ multiplex PCR, lists solely in-frame clones and lacks some. The sample shows under 450,000 clones, 80% to 85% of them seen only once. Sequenced input: PBMCs or T cells enriched from blood (not recorded which). Source of these receptors: a woman between 45 and 60 years old who had recovered from COVID-19.

This chain links TRBV4-2 with TRBJ2-1, with 9 bases that match TRBD2. V dropped 1 base and J dropped 8; count of bases not matched to a gene: 6. CDR1 and CDR2 from the germline V gene are LGHNA and YNFKEQ. The CDR3 runs to 15 residues. In DNA form, the CDR3 reads TGTGCCAGCAGCCAAGGGGCGGGAGGGGTCGATGAGCAGTTCTTC. Translation gives CASSQGAGGVDEQFF.

This clone was counted a single time. CDR3 bases: TGTGCCTGGAGCGGAGACAGGGGGCTTAGGAGCTCCTATAATTCACCCCTCCACTTT. The encoded protein is CAWSGDRGLRSSYNSPLHF. This chain links TRBV30 with TRBJ1-6; the match to TRBD1 covers 10 bases. V dropped 3 bases and J dropped 0; count of bases not matched to a gene: 11. Germline V gene sequence: CDR1 GTSNPN, CDR2 SVGIG (reference sequence). The CDR3 is made up of 19 amino acids.

J is TRBJ2-3 and V is TRBV5-1; D might be TRBD1 (5 bases). Germline values: CDR1 SGHRS, CDR2 YFSETQ. V lost 0 bases and J lost 2, with 22 bases in between. The CDR3 is 19 residues long. CDR3 in DNA: TGCGCCAGCAGCTTGGCCGCAATAATGACAGCATCCTCCACAGATACGCAGTATTTT. It is translated as CASSLAAIMTASSTDTQYF.

In nucleotides, the CDR3 is TGTGCCAGCAGTGAGGGCCCAAGCAATCAGCCCCAGCATTTT. Protein: CASSEGPSNQPQHF. The chain links TRBV6-1 to TRBJ1-5; the D is unclear. The V gene's germline CDR1 is MNHNS and CDR2 SASEGT. The V and J ends lost 3 bases and 1 base respectively, with 7 bases between them. The CDR3 covers 14 residues.

The V call is TRBV27, the J call TRBJ2-1; possibly TRBD1 for D (5 bases). The germline gives CDR1 MNHEY, CDR2 SMNVEV (reference sequence). CDR3 length: 18 residues. Trimming left V 8 bases short and J 0 bases short, with 23 bases between. CDR3 loop: CASLQGVHRPVSYNEQFF. CDR3 nucleotides: TGTGCCAGCCTCCAGGGCGTACACAGGCCAGTCTCCTACAATGAGCAGTTCTTC.

The chain carries TRBV7-3 and TRBJ1-1, with a tentative D call TRBD1 (6 bases). Trimming took 5 bases from V and 4 from J, leaving 14 bases between them. Looked up from germline, CDR1 is SGHTA and CDR2 is FQGTGA. The CDR3 contains 14 residues. In DNA, the CDR3 is TGTGCCAGCAGCCTACAGGGTCGTGGCACTGAAGCTTTCTTT. Translation gives CASSLQGRGTEAFF.

The CDR3 coding sequence is TGTGCCAGCAGCTACCTCGGGGGGGGTACTGAAGCTTTCTTT. Its protein product is CASSYLGGGTEAFF. The chain has TRBV7-2 and TRBJ1-1, with a possible D match to TRBD1 (5 bases). Germline loops: CDR1 SGHTA, CDR2 FQGNSA. This CDR3 is built from 14 residues. Between the trimmed V and J ends, which lost 4 bases and 5 bases, there was a span of 14 bases. Together with reference TRBV7-2 and TRBJ1-1, the CDR3 gives the full variable domain: GAGVSQSPSNKVTEKGKDVELRCDPISGHTALYWYRQSLGQGLEFLIYFQGNSAPDKSGLPSDRFSAERTGGSVSTLTIQRTQQEDSAVYLCASSYLGGGTEAFFGQGTRLTVV.

As for this clone: Additional DNA sequences in this sample encode the identical CDR3. The chain combines TRBV9 with TRBJ2-1; the match to TRBD2 covers 14 bases. V trimming: 4 bases; J trimming: 4 bases; junction bases outside the gene matches: 7. Germline loops: CDR1 SGDLS, CDR2 YYNGEE. The CDR3 covers 17 residues. Here the CDR3 DNA reads TGTGCCAGCAGCTCCACCGGGACTAGCGGGGGATACAATGAGCAGTTCTTC. Translating gives CASSSTGTSGGYNEQFF.